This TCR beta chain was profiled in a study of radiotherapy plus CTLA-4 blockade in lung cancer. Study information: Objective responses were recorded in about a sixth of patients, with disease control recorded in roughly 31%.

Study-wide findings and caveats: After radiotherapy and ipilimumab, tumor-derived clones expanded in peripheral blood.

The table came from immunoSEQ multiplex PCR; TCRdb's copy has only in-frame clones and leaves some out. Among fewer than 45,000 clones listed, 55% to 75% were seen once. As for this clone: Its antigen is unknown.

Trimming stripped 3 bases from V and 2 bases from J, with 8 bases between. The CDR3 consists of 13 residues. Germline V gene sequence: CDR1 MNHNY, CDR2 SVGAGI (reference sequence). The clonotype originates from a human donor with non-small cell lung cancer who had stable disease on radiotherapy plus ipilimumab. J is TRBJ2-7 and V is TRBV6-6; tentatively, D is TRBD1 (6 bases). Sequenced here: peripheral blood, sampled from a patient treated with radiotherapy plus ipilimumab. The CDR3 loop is CASSYSGAYEQYF. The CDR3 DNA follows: TGTGCCAGCAGTTATTCAGGGGCCTACGAGCAGTACTTC.